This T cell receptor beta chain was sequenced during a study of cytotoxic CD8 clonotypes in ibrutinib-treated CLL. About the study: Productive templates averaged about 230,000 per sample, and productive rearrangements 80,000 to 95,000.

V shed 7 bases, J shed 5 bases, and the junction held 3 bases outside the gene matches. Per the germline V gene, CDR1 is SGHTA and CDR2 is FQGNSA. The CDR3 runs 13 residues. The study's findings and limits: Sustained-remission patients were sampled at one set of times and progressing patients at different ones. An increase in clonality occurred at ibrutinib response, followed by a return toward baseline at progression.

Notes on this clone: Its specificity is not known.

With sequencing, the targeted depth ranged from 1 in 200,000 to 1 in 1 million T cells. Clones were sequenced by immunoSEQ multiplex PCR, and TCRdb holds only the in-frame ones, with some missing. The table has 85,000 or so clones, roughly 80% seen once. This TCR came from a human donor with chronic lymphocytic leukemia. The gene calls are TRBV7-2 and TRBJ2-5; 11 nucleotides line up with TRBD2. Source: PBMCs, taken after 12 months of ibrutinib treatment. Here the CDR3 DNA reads TGTGCCAGCACCCCTAGCGGGAGGGAGACCCAGTACTTC. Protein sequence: CASTPSGRETQYF.